The clone carrying this T cell receptor beta chain appeared a single time. The antigen is not known. This entry belongs to a study of shared clonotypes between healthy human individuals. The authors divided CD4+ cells into CD45RA+ naive and CD45RA-negative memory subsets. TCRdb's table, derived via immunoSEQ multiplex PCR, lists solely in-frame clones and lacks some. Here the sample spans about 2.4 million clones, just over 90% being singletons. Study-wide results and limits: Clonotypes shared by all four donors outscored non-shared clonotypes in generation probability. Richness estimates generally favored naive over memory subsets.

Material for sequencing was naive CD4+ T cells sorted from blood. Subset of the sample: CD45RA+ positively selected. The TCR sequence derives from a man between 18 and 29 years old in good health.

CDR3: CASSLVAGATDTQYF. In DNA, the CDR3 is TGCGCCAGCAGCTTAGTAGCGGGAGCCACAGATACGCAGTATTTT. The chain joins TRBV5-1 to TRBJ2-3; 9 nucleotides match TRBD2. Germline V CDR1 and CDR2: SGHRS, YFSETQ. The CDR3 loop spans 15 amino acids. J was trimmed by 2 bases and V by 2 bases; bases with no gene match: 3.